This T cell receptor beta chain derives from a study of T cell repertoires in cytomegalovirus infection. CDR1 and CDR2 from the germline V gene are SGHVS and FNYEAQ. Trimming shortened V by 5 bases and J by 5 bases, and 12 bases separated the two germline ends. There are 14 residues in the CDR3. TCRdb reprocessed the reads via MiXCR and lists one record per CDR3 protein. Here the sample spans about 900,000 distinct CDR3 sequences, more than 25% being singletons. This clonotype showed up just a few times. Its antigen remains unknown. Here the sequenced sample was cultured CD8+ T cells from PBMCs, taken from culture after CMV antigen stimulation. The genes are TRBV7-6 and TRBJ1-4; D perhaps matches TRBD1 (6 bases). The sequence was collected from a human donor in good health (CMV status not recorded). Some clones in this sample may be carry-over from other donors' samples. CDR3 coding DNA: TGTGCCAGCAGCCGAGGGGGGGGCAATGAAAAACTGTTTTTT. Its translation: CASSRGGGNEKLFF.